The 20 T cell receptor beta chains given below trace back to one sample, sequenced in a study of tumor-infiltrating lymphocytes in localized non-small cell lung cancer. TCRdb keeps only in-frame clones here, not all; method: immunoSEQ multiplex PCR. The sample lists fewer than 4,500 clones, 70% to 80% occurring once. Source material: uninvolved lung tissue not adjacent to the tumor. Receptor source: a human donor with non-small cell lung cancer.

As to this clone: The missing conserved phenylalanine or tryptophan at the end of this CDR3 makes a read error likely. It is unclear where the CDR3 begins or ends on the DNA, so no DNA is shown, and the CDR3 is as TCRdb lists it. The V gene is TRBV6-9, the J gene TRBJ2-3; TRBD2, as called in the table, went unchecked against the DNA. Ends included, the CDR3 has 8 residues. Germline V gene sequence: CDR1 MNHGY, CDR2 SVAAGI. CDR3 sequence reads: CASSRRER.

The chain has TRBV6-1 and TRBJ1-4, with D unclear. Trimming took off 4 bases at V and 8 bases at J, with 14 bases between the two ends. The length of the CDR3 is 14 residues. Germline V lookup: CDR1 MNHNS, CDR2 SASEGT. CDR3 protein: CASSVLDLGEKLFF. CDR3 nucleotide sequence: TGTGCCAGCAGTGTTCTTGATCTGGGAGAAAAACTGTTTTTT.

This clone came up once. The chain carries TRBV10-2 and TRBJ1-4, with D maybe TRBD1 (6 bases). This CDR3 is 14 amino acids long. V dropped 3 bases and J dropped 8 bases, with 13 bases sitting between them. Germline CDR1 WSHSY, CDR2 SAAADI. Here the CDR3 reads CASSDEGGGEKLFF. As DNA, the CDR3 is TGCGCCAGCAGTGACGAGGGGGGCGGCGAAAAACTGTTTTTT.

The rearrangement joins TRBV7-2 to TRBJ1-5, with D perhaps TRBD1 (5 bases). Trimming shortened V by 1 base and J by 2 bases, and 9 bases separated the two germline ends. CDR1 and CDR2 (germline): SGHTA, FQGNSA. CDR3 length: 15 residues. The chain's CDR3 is CASSLVGRGNQPQHF. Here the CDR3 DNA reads TGTGCCAGCAGCTTAGTTGGCAGGGGCAATCAGCCCCAGCATTTT.

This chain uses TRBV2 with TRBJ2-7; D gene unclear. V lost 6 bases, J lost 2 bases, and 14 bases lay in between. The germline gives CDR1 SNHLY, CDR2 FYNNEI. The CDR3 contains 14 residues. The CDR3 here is CASRIGQRTYEQYF. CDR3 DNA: TGTGCCAGCAGGATCGGGCAGAGAACCTACGAGCAGTACTTC.

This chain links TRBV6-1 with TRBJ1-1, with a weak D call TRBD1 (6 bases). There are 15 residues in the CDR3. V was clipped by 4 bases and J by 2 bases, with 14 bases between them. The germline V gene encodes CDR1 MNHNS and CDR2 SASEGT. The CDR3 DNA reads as TGTGCCAGCAGTGGAGAGGAGGGGGTTAACACTGAAGCTTTCTTT. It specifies CASSGEEGVNTEAFF.

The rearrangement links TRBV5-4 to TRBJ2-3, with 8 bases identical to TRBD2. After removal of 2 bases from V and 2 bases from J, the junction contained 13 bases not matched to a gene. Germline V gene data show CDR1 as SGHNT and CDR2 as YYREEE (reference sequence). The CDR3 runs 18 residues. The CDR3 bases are TGTGCCAGCAGCTTCAGCCTATCCGGGACTAGAGACACAGATACGCAGTATTTT. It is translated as CASSFSLSGTRDTDTQYF.

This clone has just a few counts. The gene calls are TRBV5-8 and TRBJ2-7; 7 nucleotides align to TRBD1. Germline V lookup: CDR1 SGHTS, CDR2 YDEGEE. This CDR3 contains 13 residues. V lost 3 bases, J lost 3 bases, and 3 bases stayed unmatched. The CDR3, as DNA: TGTGCCAGCAGCTCCAGGACAGGCTACGAGCAGTACTTC. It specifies CASSSRTGYEQYF.

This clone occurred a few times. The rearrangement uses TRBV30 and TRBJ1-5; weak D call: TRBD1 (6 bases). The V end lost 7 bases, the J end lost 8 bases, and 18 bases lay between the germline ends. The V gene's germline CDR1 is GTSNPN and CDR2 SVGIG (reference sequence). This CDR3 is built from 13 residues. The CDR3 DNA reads TGTGCCTCCTCAGGGGACTCCATCAAGCCCCAGCATTTT. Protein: CASSGDSIKPQHF. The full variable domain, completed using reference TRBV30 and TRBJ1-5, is SQTIHQWPATLVQPVGSPLSLECTVEGTSNPNLYWYRQAAGRGLQLLFYSVGIGQISSEVPQNLSASRPQDRQFILSSKKLLLSDSGFYLCASSGDSIKPQHFGDGTRLSIL.

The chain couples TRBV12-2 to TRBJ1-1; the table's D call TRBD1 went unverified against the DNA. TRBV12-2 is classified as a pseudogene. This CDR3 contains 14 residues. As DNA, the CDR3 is TGTGCAAGTCGCTTCCGGGACAGGAACACTGAAGCTTTCTTT. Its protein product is CASRFRDRNTEAFF.

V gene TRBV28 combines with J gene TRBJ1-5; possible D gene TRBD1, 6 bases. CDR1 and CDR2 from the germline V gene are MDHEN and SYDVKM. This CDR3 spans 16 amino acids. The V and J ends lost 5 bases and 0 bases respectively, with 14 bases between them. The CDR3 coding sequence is TGTGCCAGCAGTAGGGGGGGTAGGGATAGCAATCAGCCCCAGCATTTT. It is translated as CASSRGGRDSNQPQHF.

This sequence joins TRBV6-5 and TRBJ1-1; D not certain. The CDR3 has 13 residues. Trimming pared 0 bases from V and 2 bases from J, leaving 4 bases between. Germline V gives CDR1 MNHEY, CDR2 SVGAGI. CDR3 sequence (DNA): TGTGCCAGCAGTTACTCGTATAACACTGAAGCTTTCTTT. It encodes CASSYSYNTEAFF.

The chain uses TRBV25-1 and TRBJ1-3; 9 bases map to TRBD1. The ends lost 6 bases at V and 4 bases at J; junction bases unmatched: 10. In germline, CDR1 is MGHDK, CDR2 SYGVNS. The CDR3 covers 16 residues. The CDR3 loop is CASSLGGTGWGNTIYF. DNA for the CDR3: TGTGCCAGCAGCCTCGGCGGGACAGGGTGGGGAAACACCATATATTTT.

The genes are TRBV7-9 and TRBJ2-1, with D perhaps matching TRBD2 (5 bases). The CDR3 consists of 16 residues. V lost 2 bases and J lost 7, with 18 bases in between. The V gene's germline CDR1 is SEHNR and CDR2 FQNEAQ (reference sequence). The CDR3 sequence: CASSLPQRTSRNEQFF. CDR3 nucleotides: TGTGCCAGCAGCTTACCCCAGCGGACCTCTAGGAATGAGCAGTTCTTC.

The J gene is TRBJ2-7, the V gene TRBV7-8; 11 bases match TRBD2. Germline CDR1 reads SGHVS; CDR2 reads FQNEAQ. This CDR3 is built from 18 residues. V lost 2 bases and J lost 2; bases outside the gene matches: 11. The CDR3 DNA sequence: TGTGCCAGCAGCTTAACTGCTCGACTAGCGGGGACACCCTACGAGCAGTACTTC. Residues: CASSLTARLAGTPYEQYF.

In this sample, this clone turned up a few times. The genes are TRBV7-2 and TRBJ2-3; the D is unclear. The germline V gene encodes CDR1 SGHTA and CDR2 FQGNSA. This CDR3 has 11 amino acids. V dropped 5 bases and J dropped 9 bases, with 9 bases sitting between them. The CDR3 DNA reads TGTGCCAGCAGCCAACGTCAGACGCAGTATTTT. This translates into CASSQRQTQYF.

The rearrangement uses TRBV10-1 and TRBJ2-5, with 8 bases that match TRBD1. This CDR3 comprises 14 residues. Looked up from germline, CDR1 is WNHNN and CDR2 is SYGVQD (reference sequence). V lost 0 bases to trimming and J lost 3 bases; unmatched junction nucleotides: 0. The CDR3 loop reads CASSESDREETQYF. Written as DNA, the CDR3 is TGCGCCAGCAGTGAGTCGGACAGGGAAGAGACCCAGTACTTC.

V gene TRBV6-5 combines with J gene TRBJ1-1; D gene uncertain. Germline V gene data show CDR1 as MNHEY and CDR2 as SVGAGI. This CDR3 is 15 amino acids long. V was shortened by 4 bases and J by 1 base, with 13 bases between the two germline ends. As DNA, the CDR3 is TGTGCCAGCAGTTCCCTTGGGGAAGGGAACACTGAAGCTTTCTTT. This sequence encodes CASSSLGEGNTEAFF.

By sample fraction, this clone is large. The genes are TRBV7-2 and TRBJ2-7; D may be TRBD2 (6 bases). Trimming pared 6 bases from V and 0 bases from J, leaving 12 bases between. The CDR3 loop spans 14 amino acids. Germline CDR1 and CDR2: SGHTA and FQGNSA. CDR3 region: CASSRSGSSYEQYF. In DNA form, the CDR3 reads TGTGCCAGCAGTCGTAGCGGTAGCTCCTACGAGCAGTACTTC.

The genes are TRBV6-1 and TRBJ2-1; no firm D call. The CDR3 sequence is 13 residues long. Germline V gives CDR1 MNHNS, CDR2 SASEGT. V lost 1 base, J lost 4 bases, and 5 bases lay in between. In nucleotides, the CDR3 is TGTGCCAGCAGTGAAGAGTGGTACAATGAGCAGTTCTTC. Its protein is CASSEEWYNEQFF.